What follows are 20 T cell receptor beta chains derived from one specimen sequenced in a study of cytomegalovirus exposure and HLA in healthy donors. Amplification used 60 Vbeta primers and 13 Jbeta primers. Clones were sequenced by immunoSEQ multiplex PCR, and TCRdb holds only the in-frame ones, with some missing. The table records about 200,000 clones, around 80% of them present only once. The sample consisted of PBMCs. These receptors were collected from a woman in her twenties or thirties in good health and CMV-seropositive.

The V gene is TRBV7-2, the J gene TRBJ2-7; weak D call: TRBD1 (5 bases). V was pared by 5 bases and J by 6 bases, with 17 bases between. The CDR3 consists of 14 residues. Germline CDR1 and CDR2: SGHTA and FQGNSA. The CDR3 sequence is CASSQVGVKSEQYF. The CDR3 DNA follows: TGTGCCAGCAGCCAAGTAGGGGTAAAGAGCGAGCAGTACTTC.

This chain connects TRBV5-1 to TRBJ2-3; D is perhaps TRBD1 (6 bases). V lost 4 bases to trimming and J lost 2 bases, with 14 bases between them. CDR1 and CDR2 (germline): SGHRS, YFSETQ. CDR3 size: 15 residues. The CDR3 DNA follows: TGCGCCAGCAGCCCGGCAGGACAGCACACAGATACGCAGTATTTT. Its protein product is CASSPAGQHTDTQYF.

The chain uses TRBV2 and TRBJ1-2, with D unresolved. V lost 7 bases and J lost 3, with 9 bases in between. Per the germline V gene, CDR1 is SNHLY and CDR2 is FYNNEI. The CDR3 consists of 12 residues. CDR3 region: CASKRQDYGYTF. CDR3 sequence (DNA): TGTGCCAGCAAAAGGCAGGACTATGGCTACACCTTC.

The chain combines TRBV2 with TRBJ2-7; 7 bases are a match to TRBD2. This CDR3 region has 13 residues. With V trimmed by 5 bases and J by 4 bases, 5 bases remained unmatched. The germline CDR1 and CDR2 sequences are SNHLY and FYNNEI. The CDR3 nucleotides read TGTGCCAGCAGTAACCCGGGACTATACGAGCAGTACTTC. Translation gives CASSNPGLYEQYF. Complete variable domain (other parts from reference TRBV2 and TRBJ2-7): EPEVTQTPSHQVTQMGQEVILRCVPISNHLYFYWYRQILGQKVEFLVSFYNNEISEKSEIFDDQFSVERPDGSNFTLKIRSTKLEDSAMYFCASSNPGLYEQYFGPGTRLTVT.

V and J are TRBV9 and TRBJ2-1; D is possibly TRBD2 (5 bases). The CDR3 runs to 13 residues. Germline V gene lookup returns CDR1 SGDLS and CDR2 YYNGEE. V was shortened by 0 bases and J by 7 bases, with 8 bases between the two germline ends. The CDR3 DNA follows: TGTGCCAGCAGCGTAGATCTAGCAAATGAGCAGTTCTTC. Translated: CASSVDLANEQFF.

The chain is built from TRBV7-8 and TRBJ1-2; D might be TRBD1 (5 bases). This CDR3 comprises 17 residues. The V gene's germline CDR1 is SGHVS and CDR2 FQNEAQ. The germline V and J ends were trimmed by 1 base and 8 bases, with 23 bases remaining between them. This CDR3 reads CASSLGFVGTQYLGYTF. The CDR3 DNA follows: TGTGCCAGCAGCTTAGGTTTTGTGGGGACTCAATATCTAGGCTACACCTTC. Full variable domain (outside the CDR3, taken from reference TRBV7-8 and TRBJ1-2): GAGVSQSPRYKVAKRGQDVALRCDPISGHVSLFWYQQALGQGPEFLTYFQNEAQLDKSGLPSDRFFAERPEGSVSTLKIQRTQQEDSAVYLCASSLGFVGTQYLGYTFGSGTRLTVV.

The CDR3 here is CASSLGAVSYNEQFF. CDR3 nucleotide sequence: TGTGCCAGCAGCTTGGGAGCGGTCTCCTACAATGAGCAGTTCTTC. The chain combines TRBV7-2 with TRBJ2-1, with D possibly matching TRBD2 (5 bases). CDR3 length equals 15 residues. V was pared by 3 bases and J by 0 bases, with 9 bases between. The V gene's germline CDR1 is SGHTA and CDR2 FQGNSA.

The rearrangement uses TRBV7-2 and TRBJ1-1; weak D call: TRBD1 (5 bases). The CDR3 has 15 residues. Trimming left V 1 base short and J 2 bases short, with 11 bases between. CDR1 and CDR2 (germline): SGHTA, FQGNSA. CDR3 DNA sequence: TGTGCCAGCAGCTTAGTCGCGGGGGAAAACACTGAAGCTTTCTTT. Its translation: CASSLVAGENTEAFF. The entire variable domain, with the rest obtained from reference TRBV7-2 and TRBJ1-1, is as follows: GAGVSQSPSNKVTEKGKDVELRCDPISGHTALYWYRQSLGQGLEFLIYFQGNSAPDKSGLPSDRFSAERTGGSVSTLTIQRTQQEDSAVYLCASSLVAGENTEAFFGQGTRLTVV.

The chain joins TRBV19 to TRBJ2-3; possibly TRBD1 for D (6 bases). V shed 1 base and J shed 4 bases, with 15 bases lying between them. CDR3 length: 16 amino acids. Germline CDR1 LNHDA, CDR2 SQIVND (reference sequence). The DNA of the CDR3 is TGTGCCAGTAGTATAGGGTCCAGGGGCGGTTCAGATACGCAGTATTTT. It is translated as CASSIGSRGGSDTQYF.

The chain employs TRBV19 and TRBJ1-1; the D is unclear. Trimming took 4 bases from V and 1 from J, leaving 4 bases between them. CDR3 length: 12 amino acids. Germline V gene lookup returns CDR1 LNHDA and CDR2 SQIVND (reference sequence). CDR3 nucleotide sequence: TGTGCCAGTAGTAGACAGAACACTGAAGCTTTCTTT. Its protein is CASSRQNTEAFF.

The rearrangement joins TRBV25-1 to TRBJ2-1, with 7 bases aligning to TRBD1. Germline CDR1 is MGHDK and CDR2 is SYGVNS. The ends lost 6 bases at V and 6 bases at J; junction bases unmatched: 14. The CDR3 extends over 16 amino acids. This CDR3 reads CASSRAPGGLVNEQFF. In DNA form, the CDR3 reads TGTGCCAGCAGCCGAGCCCCAGGGGGTCTAGTCAATGAGCAGTTCTTC. Full variable domain (outside the CDR3, taken from reference TRBV25-1 and TRBJ2-1): EADIYQTPRYLVIGTGKKITLECSQTMGHDKMYWYQQDPGMELHLIHYSYGVNSTEKGDLSSESTVSRIRTEHFPLTLESARPSHTSQYLCASSRAPGGLVNEQFFGPGTRLTVL.

Written as DNA, the CDR3 is TGTGCCAGCAGCTCAGAGACAGGGGGCATCACTGAAGCTTTCTTT. Residues: CASSSETGGITEAFF. V usage is TRBV9 and J usage is TRBJ1-1, with TRBD1 identical over 10 bases. The CDR3 is 15 amino acids. V was pared by 4 bases and J by 4 bases, with 7 bases of the junction left unmatched. Germline CDR1 and CDR2: SGDLS and YYNGEE.

The chain uses TRBV6-1 and TRBJ1-2; D perhaps matches TRBD1 (5 bases). Looked up from germline, CDR1 is MNHNS and CDR2 is SASEGT. The CDR3 extends over 18 amino acids. Trimming removed 2 bases at V and 3 bases at J, with 22 bases between. The CDR3 DNA reads TGTGCCAGCAGTGAAACCCTAAAATTTAAGAAAGGGGACTATGGCTACACCTTC. It specifies CASSETLKFKKGDYGYTF.

V usage is TRBV23-1 and J usage is TRBJ2-7, with D possibly being TRBD1 (6 bases). TRBV23-1 is marked as an open reading frame, function uncertain. The CDR3 runs to 14 residues. Trimming left V 0 bases short and J 2 bases short, with 8 bases between. DNA of the CDR3: TGCGCCAGCAGTCAATCGTGGGGGCCCTACGAGCAGTACTTC. Translation: CASSQSWGPYEQYF.

The chain has TRBV4-1 and TRBJ1-4; 7 bases map to TRBD1. The CDR3 has 16 residues. Germline V lookup: CDR1 MGHRA, CDR2 YSYEKL. V dropped 2 bases and J dropped 3; count of bases not matched to a gene: 6. CDR3 residues: CASSQLGRGANEKLFF. The CDR3 nucleotides read TGCGCCAGCAGCCAACTGGGCAGGGGGGCTAATGAAAAACTGTTTTTT.

The chain couples TRBV7-2 to TRBJ2-3; the match to TRBD1 covers 10 bases. The CDR3 extends over 19 amino acids. V lost 3 bases to trimming and J lost 0 bases; unmatched junction nucleotides: 12. CDR1 and CDR2 from the germline V gene are SGHTA and FQGNSA. The CDR3 DNA sequence: TGTGCCAGCAGCTTTCTAGCGGCCGACAGGGGGCTCAGCACAGATACGCAGTATTTT. Translation gives CASSFLAADRGLSTDTQYF.

Only one count was recorded for this clone. The chain joins TRBV27 to TRBJ2-4, with D perhaps TRBD2 (6 bases). V dropped 5 bases and J dropped 9 bases, with 11 bases sitting between them. The germline CDR1 and CDR2 sequences are MNHEY and SMNVEV (reference sequence). The CDR3 runs to 12 residues. The CDR3 reads CASSKGRGIQYF. CDR3 nucleotide sequence: TGTGCCAGCAGTAAGGGGCGGGGCATTCAGTACTTC.

The chain combines TRBV4-3 with TRBJ2-7, with D uncertain. The CDR3 is 14 residues long. CDR1 is LGHNA and CDR2 is YSLEER in the germline V gene. V lost 2 bases to trimming and J lost 3 bases, with 11 bases between them. The CDR3 region has the DNA TGCGCCAGCAGCCAATCGAACAGCTACTACGAGCAGTACTTC. It codes for CASSQSNSYYEQYF.

The chain couples TRBV9 to TRBJ2-7; D gene unclear. Trimming took 0 bases from V and 2 from J, leaving 12 bases between them. This CDR3 has 15 amino acids. Germline assignment: CDR1 SGDLS and CDR2 YYNGEE. CDR3 loop: CASSVDTVATYEQYF. Here the CDR3 DNA reads TGTGCCAGCAGCGTAGATACGGTAGCCACCTACGAGCAGTACTTC.

V gene TRBV5-1 combines with J gene TRBJ2-7, with TRBD1 matching 11 bases. V gave up 3 bases and J gave up 4 bases; unmatched junction bases: 3. The CDR3 extends over 14 amino acids. Germline CDR1 is SGHRS and CDR2 is YFSETQ. CDR3 sequence reads: CASSYGQGAYEQYF. CDR3 DNA sequence: TGCGCCAGCAGCTACGGACAGGGGGCGTACGAGCAGTACTTC.